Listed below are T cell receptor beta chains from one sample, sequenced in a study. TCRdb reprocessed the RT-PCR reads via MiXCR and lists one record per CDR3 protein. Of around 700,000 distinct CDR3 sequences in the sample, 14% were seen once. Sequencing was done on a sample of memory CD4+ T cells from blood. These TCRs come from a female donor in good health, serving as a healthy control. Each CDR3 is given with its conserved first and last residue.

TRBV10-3 CAIGDSFNQPQHF
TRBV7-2 CASSTPGGYYGYTF
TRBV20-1 CSATAGNTEAFF
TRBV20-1 CSARDTRGSGNTIYF
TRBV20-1 CSAQILSGLPYNEQFF
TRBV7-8 CASHSGYNEQFF
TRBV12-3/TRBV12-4 CASSPQGGPHYGYTF
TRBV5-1 CASSRQDPSSYEQYF
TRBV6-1 CAIHLTGELFF
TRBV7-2 CASSLDYAAVYGYTF
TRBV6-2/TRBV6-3 CASSANNARERYEQYF